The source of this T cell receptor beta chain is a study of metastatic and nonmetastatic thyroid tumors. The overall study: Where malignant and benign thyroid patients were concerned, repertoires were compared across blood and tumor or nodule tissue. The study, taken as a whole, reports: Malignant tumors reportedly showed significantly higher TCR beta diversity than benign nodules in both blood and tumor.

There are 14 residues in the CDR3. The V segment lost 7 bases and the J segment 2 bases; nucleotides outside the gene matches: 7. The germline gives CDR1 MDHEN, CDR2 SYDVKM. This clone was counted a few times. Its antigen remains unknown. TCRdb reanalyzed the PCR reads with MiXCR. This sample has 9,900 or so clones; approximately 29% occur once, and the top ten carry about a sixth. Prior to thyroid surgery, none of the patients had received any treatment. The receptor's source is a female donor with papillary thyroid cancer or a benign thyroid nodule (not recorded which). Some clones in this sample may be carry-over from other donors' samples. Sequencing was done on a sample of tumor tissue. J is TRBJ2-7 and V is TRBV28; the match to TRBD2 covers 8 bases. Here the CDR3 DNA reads TGTGCCAGCACCCCGGGAGGGGACCCCTACGAGCAGTACTTC. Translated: CASTPGGDPYEQYF. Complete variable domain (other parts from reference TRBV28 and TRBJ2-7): DVKVTQSSRYLVKRTGEKVFLECVQDMDHENMFWYRQDPGLGLRLIYFSYDVKMKEKGDIPEGYSVSREKKERFSLILESASTNQTSMYLCASTPGGDPYEQYFGPGTRLTVT.